This T cell receptor beta chain was identified in a study of human T cells and chemical hapten exposure. Researchers extracted total RNA from unfractionated whole blood. Study findings and constraints: No alteration of TCRs above 1 in 1000 frequency was seen with DPC sensitization.

Each CDR3 protein gets one entry after TCRdb re-called the 5' RACE reads with MiXCR. The table has approximately 140,000 distinct CDR3 sequences, roughly 4% seen once. A remark on this clonotype: What it recognizes is unknown. A much larger clone lies one base from this, so it may be a read error.

There are 16 residues in the CDR3. Germline assignment: CDR1 MDHEN and CDR2 SYDVKM. The TCR comes from a female donor in good health. The rearrangement links TRBV28 to TRBJ2-7; D perhaps matches TRBD2 (6 bases). As DNA, the CDR3 is TGTGCCAGCAGTTTAATGACGGGGGTTAGCTCCGACGAGCAGTACTTC. Its protein is CASSLMTGVSSDEQYF.